This TCR beta chain is from a study of cytomegalovirus exposure and HLA in healthy donors. The study's findings and limits: Later genetic work tied a missense DCLRE1C variant to beta-chain V and J trimming.

The CDR3 loop spans 15 amino acids. Germline lookup yields CDR1 SNHLY and CDR2 FYNNEI. Unmatched junction bases numbered 7, after V lost 4 bases and J lost 5 bases. A remark on this clone: Its antigen is not known.

60 Vbeta and 13 Jbeta primers were used in PCR. Sequenced by immunoSEQ multiplex PCR; TCRdb stores in-frame clones only, minus some. The repertoire holds around 190,000 clones, with around 78% as singletons. This sequence joins TRBV2 and TRBJ2-5, with 10 bases matching TRBD2. Sequenced sample: PBMCs. The TCR comes from a man under 40 in good health and CMV-seronegative. CDR3 protein: CASSVPSGSSETQYF. The DNA of the CDR3 is TGTGCCAGCAGTGTCCCTAGCGGGAGTAGTGAGACCCAGTACTTC.